Below are 23 T cell receptor beta chains sequenced from a single sample in a study of T cells in Graves' hyperthyroidism and ophthalmopathy. The TCR beta CDR3 regions underwent amplification using RNA transcripts as the source. The TCR CDR3 was amplified in a first-round RT-PCR using the HTBI primer set. TCRdb reanalysed the multiplex PCR reads using MiXCR and keeps one entry per CDR3 protein. This table holds hundreds of thousands of distinct CDR3 sequences, roughly 46% found once. The specimen was peripheral blood or thyroid tissue (not recorded which). These receptors came from an adult man with Graves' disease, either hyperthyroidism or ophthalmopathy (not recorded which).

Points on this clonotype: At one end the junction does not follow the germline gene, possibly because of a read error. The chain is built from TRBV5-1 and TRBJ2-5; D could derive from TRBD1 or TRBD2 (5 bases each). This CDR3 region has 12 residues. Germline assignment: CDR1 SGHRS and CDR2 YFSETQ. In DNA form, the CDR3 reads TGTGCCAGCAGCTTAGGGGCGGGGACCCAGTACTTC. Its protein is CASSLGAGTQYF. Complete variable domain (other parts from reference TRBV5-1 and TRBJ2-5): KAGVTQTPRYLIKTRGQQVTLSCSPISGHRSVSWYQQTPGQGLQFLFEYFSETQRNKGNFPGRFSGRQFSNSRSEMNVSTLELGDSALYLCASSLGAGTQYFGPGTRLLVL.

Comment on this clonotype: One end of the junction is discordant with germline, which a read error may explain. The chain links TRBV10-3 to TRBJ2-7, with 9 nucleotides matching TRBD1. Germline CDR1 is ENHRY and CDR2 is SYGVKD. CDR3 size: 16 residues. The CDR3: CASSYLTGTGPDEQYF. The DNA of the CDR3 is TGTGCCAGCAGTTACCTAACCGGGACAGGGCCGGACGAGCAGTACTTC.

This chain uses TRBV20-1 with TRBJ1-1, with D maybe TRBD1 (6 bases). V lost 6 bases, J lost 7 bases, and 12 bases lay in between. Germline CDR1 and CDR2: DFQATT and SNEGSKA (reference sequence). The CDR3 covers 11 residues. Here the CDR3 DNA reads TGCAGTGCCGAAAGCAGGGGTGAAGCTTTCTTT. Amino acids: CSAESRGEAFF.

J is TRBJ1-2 and V is TRBV5-1; the match to TRBD1 covers 7 bases. V trimming: 5 bases; J trimming: 0 bases; junction bases outside the gene matches: 4. The CDR3 is 14 amino acids. Looked up from germline, CDR1 is SGHRS and CDR2 is YFSETQ. DNA of the CDR3: TGCGCCAGCAGGTCGGGGACAGCTAACTATGGCTACACCTTC. Its translation is CASRSGTANYGYTF.

This clonotype occurred a few times. The chain employs TRBV25-1 and TRBJ2-3, with 7 nucleotides matching TRBD2. The CDR3 loop spans 14 amino acids. The germline V gene has CDR1 MGHDK and CDR2 SYGVNS. The junction had 3 bases not matched to a gene; V was cut back by 1 base and J by 5 bases. CDR3 sequence reads: CASSESGRKDTQYF. CDR3 in DNA: TGTGCCAGCAGTGAATCCGGGAGGAAAGATACGCAGTATTTT. The complete variable domain, with remaining parts taken from reference TRBV25-1 and TRBJ2-3, reads EADIYQTPRYLVIGTGKKITLECSQTMGHDKMYWYQQDPGMELHLIHYSYGVNSTEKGDLSSESTVSRIRTEHFPLTLESARPSHTSQYLCASSESGRKDTQYFGPGTRLTVL.

Note on this clonotype: This may arise from a read error, as a much more abundant clone is one base away. The chain employs TRBV7-9 and TRBJ2-2; 8 bases are a match to TRBD1. Germline-derived CDR1 and CDR2 are SEHNR and FQNEAQ (reference sequence). There are 14 residues in the CDR3. The trim removed 8 bases at V and 7 bases at J, leaving 9 bases unmatched. DNA for the CDR3: TGTGCCAGCGGAGAGGACAGGGTCATCGGGGAGCTGTTTTTT. Protein: CASGEDRVIGELFF.

Many counts were recorded for this clonotype. The chain links TRBV9 to TRBJ2-5; D uncertain. Trimming removed 2 bases at V and 2 bases at J, with 10 bases between. In germline, CDR1 is SGDLS, CDR2 YYNGEE. The length of the CDR3 is 14 residues. This CDR3 is CASSVGLSQETQYF. The CDR3 DNA follows: TGTGCCAGCAGCGTTGGTCTCTCACAAGAGACCCAGTACTTC.

The count of this clonotype is one. Because it lacks the conserved phenylalanine or tryptophan at the end, this CDR3 is likely a read error. The V call is TRBV29-1, the J call TRBJ1-2; D might be TRBD1 (5 bases). From germline, CDR1 is SQVTM and CDR2 ANQGSEA. V was cut by 0 bases and J by 4 bases, with 15 bases left in between. This CDR3 has 15 amino acids. CDR3 amino acids: CSVEETGLLLYGYTL. The CDR3 region has the DNA TGCAGCGTTGAAGAGACGGGACTCCTTCTCTATGGCTACACCCTC.

The chain employs TRBV20-1 and TRBJ1-5; perhaps TRBD1 as D (6 bases). V shed 3 bases and J shed 2 bases, with 11 bases lying between them. The CDR3 has 14 residues. Germline CDR1 is DFQATT and CDR2 is SNEGSKA (reference sequence). CDR3 amino acids: CSARDRQGNQPQHF. As DNA, the CDR3 is TGCAGTGCTAGGGATCGACAGGGCAATCAGCCCCAGCATTTT.

The V call is TRBV24-1, the J call TRBJ1-2; tentative D call: TRBD1 (5 bases). The V end was cut by 7 bases, the J end by 5 bases, with 16 bases between. CDR1 KGHDR and CDR2 SFDVKD come from the germline V gene. This CDR3 contains 14 residues. This CDR3 is CATSAAGDGYGYTF. CDR3 nucleotides: TGTGCCACCAGCGCCGCCGGGGACGGATATGGCTACACCTTC.

This clonotype was observed a few times. This CDR3 reads CSARVDTNSPLHF. In DNA, the CDR3 is TGCAGTGCTAGAGTGGATACTAATTCACCCCTCCACTTT. The chain has TRBV20-1 and TRBJ1-6; D remains ambiguous. Looked up from germline, CDR1 is DFQATT and CDR2 is SNEGSKA (reference sequence). The CDR3 contains 13 residues. The V end lost 1 base, the J end lost 6 bases, and 7 bases lay between the germline ends.

The gene calls are TRBV7-2 and TRBJ1-1, with D tentatively TRBD1 (5 bases). Trimming took off 3 bases at V and 10 bases at J, with 18 bases between the two ends. The CDR3 spans 14 residues. The germline V gene has CDR1 SGHTA and CDR2 FQGNSA. The CDR3 DNA is TGTGCCAGCAGCTTGGAGGGAAACCGGGGCCTAGCTTTCTTT. Residues: CASSLEGNRGLAFF.

Note on this clonotype: The junction does not match germline at one end; this may be a read error. The chain has TRBV10-3 and TRBJ1-2; TRBD1 is a possible D gene (6 bases). The CDR3 has 15 amino acids. Germline assignment: CDR1 ENHRY and CDR2 SYGVKD. CDR3: CATSALGQGNAGYTF. Written as DNA, the CDR3 is TGTGCCACCAGTGCCCTCGGTCAGGGGAACGCTGGCTACACCTTC.

This rearrangement joins TRBV9 to TRBJ2-7, with 11 bases lining up with TRBD2. The junction had 12 bases not matched to a gene; V was cut back by 3 bases and J by 4 bases. CDR3 size: 17 residues. In germline, CDR1 is SGDLS, CDR2 YYNGEE. CDR3 nucleotides: TGTGCCAGCAGCGAGGGACCGGCACTAGCGGGAGTTTACGAGCAGTACTTC. This sequence encodes CASSEGPALAGVYEQYF.

The rearrangement links TRBV7-8 to TRBJ2-7; no firm D call. V lost 0 bases to trimming and J lost 3 bases, with 6 bases between them. The CDR3 runs 13 residues. The germline V gene has CDR1 SGHVS and CDR2 FQNEAQ. CDR3 in amino acids: CASSLAQLYEQYF. The CDR3 region has the DNA TGTGCCAGCAGCTTAGCTCAGCTCTACGAGCAGTACTTC.

The chain joins TRBV7-9 to TRBJ1-4, with D maybe TRBD1 (5 bases). V was shortened by 2 bases and J by 11 bases, with 18 bases between the two germline ends. Germline CDR1 is SEHNR and CDR2 is FQNEAQ (reference sequence). The CDR3 sequence is 15 residues long. The CDR3 sequence: CASSLIGVGGSKLFF. The CDR3 DNA reads TGTGCCAGCAGCTTAATAGGGGTCGGGGGTAGCAAACTGTTTTTT.

This clonotype was picked up a small number of times. V gene TRBV20-1 combines with J gene TRBJ2-7; the match to TRBD2 covers 8 bases. V trimming: 5 bases; J trimming: 5 bases; junction bases outside the gene matches: 8. The germline V gene has CDR1 DFQATT and CDR2 SNEGSKA (reference sequence). This CDR3 is 13 amino acids long. CDR3 in DNA: TGCAGTGCTCCAATCCGGCGGGGGGACGAGCAGTACTTC. Protein product: CSAPIRRGDEQYF.

As for this clonotype: This may come from a read error, since a much larger clone is one base off. The V call is TRBV5-1, the J call TRBJ2-7; D assignment may be TRBD1 or TRBD2 (6 bases each). Germline V gene lookup returns CDR1 SGHRS and CDR2 YFSETQ. The CDR3 consists of 14 residues. The V end was cut by 0 bases, the J end by 7 bases, with 14 bases between. The CDR3 loop reads CASSLVSGASEQYF. In DNA form, the CDR3 reads TGCGCCAGCAGCTTGGTTTCGGGGGCGAGTGAGCAGTACTTC.

This clonotype has more than one count but fewer than ten. The chain employs TRBV11-1 and TRBJ1-2, with D possibly matching TRBD1 (6 bases). The germline V gene encodes CDR1 SGHAT and CDR2 FQDESV (reference sequence). Trimming took off 5 bases at V and 8 bases at J, with 15 bases between the two ends. The CDR3 contains 13 residues. This chain's CDR3 is CASSQVGGAGYTF. The DNA of the CDR3 is TGTGCCAGCAGCCAAGTGGGGGGGGCCGGCTACACCTTC.

The rearrangement joins TRBV25-1 to TRBJ1-6; no definite D call. CDR3 length equals 16 residues. V shed 6 bases and J shed 5 bases, with 17 bases lying between them. Germline V gives CDR1 MGHDK, CDR2 SYGVNS. This CDR3 is CASRRTVGGHNSPLHF. The CDR3 DNA is TGTGCCAGCAGACGGACGGTGGGCGGACATAATTCACCCCTCCACTTT. Based on the CDR3 plus reference TRBV25-1 and TRBJ1-6, the full variable domain is EADIYQTPRYLVIGTGKKITLECSQTMGHDKMYWYQQDPGMELHLIHYSYGVNSTEKGDLSSESTVSRIRTEHFPLTLESARPSHTSQYLCASRRTVGGHNSPLHFGNGTRLTVT.

This clonotype was found many times. The J gene is TRBJ1-6, the V gene TRBV12-3 or TRBV12-4; D might be TRBD1 (5 bases). The CDR3 spans 11 residues. The ends were cut back, 7 bases at V and 14 bases at J, with 12 bases in the middle. The CDR3 region is CASTSGTTLHF. The CDR3 DNA reads TGTGCCAGCACCTCGGGGACCACCCTCCACTTT.

The chain recombines TRBV2 with TRBJ1-2; possibly TRBD1 for D (5 bases). The V gene lost 6 bases and the J gene lost 8 bases, with 16 bases spanning the gap. CDR3 length equals 13 residues. The germline V gene has CDR1 SNHLY and CDR2 FYNNEI. Here the CDR3 DNA reads TGTGCCAGCAGCGGAGGGGCAGGGATCGGCTACACCTTC. It specifies CASSGGAGIGYTF. Together with reference TRBV2 and TRBJ1-2, the CDR3 gives the full variable domain: EPEVTQTPSHQVTQMGQEVILRCVPISNHLYFYWYRQILGQKVEFLVSFYNNEISEKSEIFDDQFSVERPDGSNFTLKIRSTKLEDSAMYFCASSGGAGIGYTFGSGTRLTVV.

The CDR3 DNA follows: TGTGCCAGCAGTGAAGTGGGCGGGGGGGCAACTAGCGCAGTCCAAGAGACCCAGTACTTC. Encoded protein: CASSEVGGGATSAVQETQYF. The J gene is TRBJ2-5, the V gene TRBV25-1; 9 bases match TRBD2. CDR3 size: 20 residues. Germline values: CDR1 MGHDK, CDR2 SYGVNS. The V gene end was trimmed by 2 bases and the J gene end by 1 base; junction bases not matched to a gene: 17.